The next 18 T cell receptor beta chains were all read from a single sample in a study of glioma-infiltrating T cells. The iRepertoire nested amplicon-rescue multiplex PCR amplified TCR alpha and beta CDR3s from RNA. MiXCR, run by TCRdb on the multiplex PCR reads, gives a single entry per CDR3 protein. The sample lists about 3,900 distinct CDR3 sequences, about 28% seen once, with about 28% in the top ten. Sequencing was done on a sample of glioma tissue, nonneoplastic brain tissue, or PBMCs (not recorded which). The origin of the receptors is a human donor with low-grade glioma or glioblastoma, undergoing nonglioma brain surgery, or in good health (not recorded which).

This clonotype was observed at least ten times. V gene TRBV19 combines with J gene TRBJ1-2; weak D call: TRBD1 (5 bases). CDR3 length: 14 amino acids. CDR1 is LNHDA and CDR2 is SQIVND in the germline V gene (reference sequence). The V end lost 6 bases, the J end lost 1 base, and 12 bases lay between the germline ends. CDR3 in DNA: TGTGCCAGTAGGCCCGGGACGGATAACTATGGCTACACCTTC. Protein product: CASRPGTDNYGYTF.

As DNA, the CDR3 is TGTGCCAGCAGTTCGACCGGGGTAGGGCCTGCGGCTGAAGCTTTCTTT. Translation gives CASSSTGVGPAAEAFF. V gene TRBV12-3 or TRBV12-4 combines with J gene TRBJ1-1; no firm D call. V was pared by 4 bases and J by 6 bases, with 21 bases between. The CDR3 runs to 16 residues.

In its sample, this clonotype is medium-sized. V is TRBV5-4 and J is TRBJ2-1; 10 bases line up with TRBD2. The V and J ends lost 4 bases and 9 bases, in that order; junction bases with no gene match: 7. This CDR3 has 14 amino acids. Germline V gene data show CDR1 as SGHNT and CDR2 as YYREEE (reference sequence). The CDR3: CASSTAGLAFEQFF. CDR3 DNA: TGTGCCAGCAGCACAGCGGGACTAGCGTTTGAGCAGTTCTTC.

This clonotype occurred many times. V usage is TRBV11-1 and J usage is TRBJ1-1, with D maybe TRBD1 (6 bases). Germline V gene data show CDR1 as SGHAT and CDR2 as FQDESV (reference sequence). The CDR3 runs 16 residues. V was pared by 2 bases and J by 1 base, with 14 bases between. This CDR3 reads CASSLTPVGGNTEAFF. CDR3 nucleotides: TGTGCCAGCAGCTTAACCCCCGTAGGGGGGAACACTGAAGCTTTCTTT.

In its sample, this clonotype was seen a few times. The chain is built from TRBV4-3 and TRBJ2-3, with TRBD2 identical over 9 bases. The V gene's germline CDR1 is LGHNA and CDR2 YSLEER. The CDR3 length is 19 residues. The trim removed 0 bases at V and 6 bases at J, leaving 16 bases unmatched. The CDR3 protein is CASSQEDPGRGGQWDTQYF. CDR3 sequence (DNA): TGCGCCAGCAGCCAAGAGGACCCAGGGCGGGGGGGACAGTGGGATACGCAGTATTTT.

This clonotype is termed medium-sized. The CDR3 loop reads CASSPRSGEHYNEQFF. DNA for the CDR3: TGTGCCAGCAGCCCCAGGTCTGGGGAGCACTACAATGAGCAGTTCTTC. This chain links TRBV7-9 with TRBJ2-1, with D possibly being TRBD2 (5 bases). Germline V gene data show CDR1 as SEHNR and CDR2 as FQNEAQ (reference sequence). This CDR3 comprises 16 residues. Trimming shortened V by 5 bases and J by 3 bases, and 17 bases separated the two germline ends.

Within the sample, this clonotype is medium-sized (0.01 to 0.1%). This rearrangement joins TRBV7-2 to TRBJ1-1; TRBD1 aligns across 7 bases. In germline, CDR1 is SGHTA, CDR2 FQGNSA. The CDR3 consists of 14 residues. V lost 5 bases, J lost 5 bases, and 8 bases stayed unmatched. CDR3 sequence: CASSAETGNTEAFF. Written as DNA, the CDR3 is TGTGCCAGCAGCGCAGAGACAGGGAATACTGAAGCTTTCTTT.

This clonotype is labeled as medium-sized. The chain links TRBV6-1 to TRBJ2-5; D is unclear. Looked up from germline, CDR1 is MNHNS and CDR2 is SASEGT. Trimming stripped 6 bases from V and 5 bases from J, with 13 bases between. This CDR3 comprises 13 residues. As DNA, the CDR3 is TGTGCCAGCAGGTCCTCGGACGGGGAGACCCAGTACTTC. Its protein is CASRSSDGETQYF.

About this clonotype itself: The junction departs from germline at one end; a sequencing error may be responsible. The V call is TRBV6-2 or TRBV6-3, the J call TRBJ2-1; D call uncertain. Germline V gives CDR1 MNHEY, CDR2 SVGEGT. The CDR3 is made up of 13 amino acids. The CDR3 sequence is CAGSWAALHEQFF. CDR3 in DNA: TGTGCCGGCAGTTGGGCTGCCCTCCATGAGCAGTTCTTC.

Turning to this clonotype: A much larger clone lies a single base off, so this may be a read error. This chain links TRBV15 with TRBJ2-3, with a weak D call TRBD2 (5 bases). With 2 bases removed from V and 3 bases from J, the gap between germline ends came to 18 bases. The germline CDR1 and CDR2 sequences are LNHNV and YYDKDF (reference sequence). The CDR3 extends over 17 amino acids. CDR3 loop: CATSRPYTGIGTDTQYF. The DNA of the CDR3 is TGTGCCACCAGCAGACCCTATACCGGGATAGGGACAGATACGCAGTATTTT.

This clonotype was found many times. A clone one base away is much larger, so this may be a read error. V is TRBV3-1 and J is TRBJ1-2; tentative D call: TRBD1 (5 bases). Trimming shortened V by 5 bases and J by 8 bases, and 12 bases separated the two germline ends. CDR3 size: 12 residues. CDR1 is LGHDT, CDR2 YNNKEL, per germline (reference sequence). The CDR3 loop is CASSDSTGGYTF. In nucleotides, the CDR3 is TGTGCCAGCAGCGACAGCACGGGAGGCTACACCTTC.

On this clonotype: A read error may produce the germline difference seen at one junction end. The V gene is TRBV3-1, the J gene TRBJ2-1; TRBD2 matches at 7 bases. Looked up from germline, CDR1 is LGHDT and CDR2 is YNNKEL (reference sequence). The CDR3 extends over 16 amino acids. CDR3 region: CASSQWGGSSYNEKFF. The CDR3 nucleotides read TGTGCCAGCAGCCAATGGGGGGGGAGCTCCTACAATGAGAAGTTCTTC.

Notes on this clonotype: Germline and junction disagree at one end, which may indicate a read error. The chain is built from TRBV20-1 and TRBJ2-7; D might be TRBD1 (6 bases). This CDR3 has 12 amino acids. CDR1 DFQATT and CDR2 SNEGSKA come from the germline V gene (reference sequence). This CDR3 reads CSTSKQGTGQYF. DNA of the CDR3: TGCAGTACTAGTAAACAGGGAACTGGGCAGTACTTC.

As for this clonotype: The junction and the germline gene differ at one end; a read error may be behind it. The J gene is TRBJ1-5, the V gene TRBV7-9; TRBD1 might be the D (5 bases). The germline CDR1 and CDR2 sequences are SEHNR and FQNEAQ (reference sequence). This CDR3 contains 15 residues. The CDR3 here is CAGSGGEGSNQPQHF. CDR3 in DNA: TGTGCCGGCAGCGGGGGGGAGGGGAGCAATCAGCCCCAGCATTTT.

This clonotype has more than one count but fewer than ten. V and J are TRBV30 and TRBJ1-5; 9 bases are a match to TRBD1. V lost 0 bases to trimming and J lost 4 bases; unmatched junction nucleotides: 10. The CDR3 is 17 amino acids. Germline CDR1 is GTSNPN and CDR2 is SVGIG (reference sequence). The CDR3 DNA is TGTGCCTGGAGTGTACCTTCAGGGACAGGGTGGAATCAGCCCCAGCATTTT. It codes for CAWSVPSGTGWNQPQHF.

This clonotype was seen repeatedly, ten times or more. This CDR3 is CASRQGEGEQYF. In nucleotides, the CDR3 is TGTGCCAGCAGACAGGGGGAGGGCGAGCAGTACTTC. The chain employs TRBV6-1 and TRBJ2-7, with D perhaps matching TRBD1 (8 bases). The V and J ends lost 6 bases and 6 bases respectively, with 12 bases between them. CDR1 and CDR2 from the germline V gene are MNHNS and SASEGT. This CDR3 contains 12 residues.

The chain couples TRBV7-2 to TRBJ1-2; the match to TRBD1 covers 12 bases. CDR3 length: 16 residues. CDR1 and CDR2 (germline): SGHTA, FQGNSA. V shed 6 bases, J shed 8 bases, and the junction held 13 bases outside the gene matches. The CDR3 DNA sequence: TGTGCCAGCAGTCCTCAGGGGGGACAGGGGGCGAGAGGCTACACCTTC. It translates to CASSPQGGQGARGYTF.

This clonotype has at least ten counts. The rearrangement links TRBV5-4 to TRBJ2-3, with TRBD2 identical over 9 bases. Per germline, CDR1 SGHNT and CDR2 YYREEE (reference sequence). There are 18 residues in the CDR3. Trimming took 0 bases from V and 4 from J; bases not matched to a gene: 12. CDR3 amino acids: CASSLGLAGPIVADTQYF. CDR3 in DNA: TGTGCCAGCAGCTTGGGGCTAGCGGGGCCGATAGTGGCAGATACGCAGTATTTT.